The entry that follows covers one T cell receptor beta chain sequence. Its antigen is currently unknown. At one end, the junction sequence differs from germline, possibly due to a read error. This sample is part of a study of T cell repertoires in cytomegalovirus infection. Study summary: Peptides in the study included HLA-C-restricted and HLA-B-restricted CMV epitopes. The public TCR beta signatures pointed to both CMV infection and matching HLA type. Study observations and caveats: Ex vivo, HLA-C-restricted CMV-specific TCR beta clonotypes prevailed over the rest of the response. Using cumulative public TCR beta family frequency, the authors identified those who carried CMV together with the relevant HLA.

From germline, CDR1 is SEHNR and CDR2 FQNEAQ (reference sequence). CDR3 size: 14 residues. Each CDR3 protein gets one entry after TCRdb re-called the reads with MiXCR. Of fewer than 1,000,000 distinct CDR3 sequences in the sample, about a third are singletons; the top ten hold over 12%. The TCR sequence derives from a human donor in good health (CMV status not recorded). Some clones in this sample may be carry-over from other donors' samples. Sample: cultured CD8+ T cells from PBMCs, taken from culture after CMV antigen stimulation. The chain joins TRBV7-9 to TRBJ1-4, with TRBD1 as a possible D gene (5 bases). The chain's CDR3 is CVSSDFTRGEKLFF. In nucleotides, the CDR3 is TGTGTCAGCAGCGACTTCACGAGGGGTGAAAAACTGTTTTTT.